The clone carrying this T cell receptor (beta chain) was seen a few times. Antigen specificity is unknown. Germline-derived CDR1 and CDR2 are SGDLS and YYNGEE. The CDR3 spans 17 residues. V dropped 0 bases and J dropped 4; count of bases not matched to a gene: 8. Each of the CD4+ naive, central memory, regulatory and stem cell-like memory populations was sorted via CD45RO/CCR7/CD25/CD127/CD95/CD27. These data are taken from a study of beta chain features in type 1 diabetes. Study background: Patients did not differ from healthy donors in age, gender or cell yield.

General study results and limits: Insertions at VDJ junctions were less frequent in type 1 diabetes patients. These patients also deleted more nucleotides at the same junctions. Small HLA sub-analyses could not settle whether HLA shapes TCRB rearrangement. In all four CD4+ subsets, TCRB CDR3 length was significantly, moderately reduced in type 1 diabetes.

Every bit of the isolated RNA underwent reverse transcription, so sequencing read expressed TCRB transcripts. Only in-frame clones appear in the TCRdb table, and some are missing; sequencing was by immunoSEQ multiplex PCR. There are 400,000 or so clones in the sample; over 9.5% occur only once, and 0.0095% to 0.012% lies in the top ten. The chain joins TRBV9 to TRBJ2-2; the match to TRBD1 covers 8 bases. Sequenced material: naive CD4+ T cells from blood. This clonotype was obtained from a woman under 30 with type 1 diabetes. CDR3 amino acids: CASSVVGQGAFTGELFF. CDR3 coding DNA: TGTGCCAGCAGCGTAGTGGGGCAGGGGGCTTTCACCGGGGAGCTGTTTTTT.